This is a list of T cell receptor beta chains from one sample in a study of PD-L1 blockade in urothelial cancer. Generated by immunoSEQ multiplex PCR, the TCRdb table keeps only in-frame clones and is missing some. The sample has 60,000 to 85,000 clones; roughly 87% are singletons. Specimen: PBMCs, collected around atezolizumab (anti-PD-L1) treatment. All receptors derive from a woman in her 70s with urothelial cancer. Both conserved end residues are part of each CDR3. A D gene is named only where the DNA matches it firmly. Expanded clones get a size class; other rows say once, few or many, or leave the size out.

J gene,clone size,V gene,D gene,CDR3 protein,CDR3 DNA
TRBJ2-1,once,TRBV19,TRBD2,CASNGGTSGDNEQFF,TGTGCCAGTAATGGGGGGACTAGCGGGGACAATGAGCAGTTCTTC
TRBJ1-1,NA,TRBV7-3,TRBD1,CASSPGQGEGAFF,TGTGCCAGCAGCCCGGGACAGGGAGAGGGGGCTTTCTTT
TRBJ2-3,NA,TRBV29-1,TRBD2,CSVVGAPGGRTDTQYF,TGCAGCGTTGTGGGGGCACCGGGAGGGCGAACAGATACGCAGTATTTT
TRBJ1-1,NA,TRBV23-1,NA,CASSQSARQCPTLMNTEAFF,TGCGCCAGCAGTCAATCGGCCCGCCAGTGCCCAACATTGATGAACACTGAAGCTTTCTTT
TRBJ1-4,NA,TRBV7-8,NA,CASSFSYRSEKLFF,TGTGCCAGCAGCTTCTCCTACAGGTCCGAAAAACTGTTTTTT
TRBJ1-2,NA,TRBV30,TRBD1,CAWSVQQGADGYTF,TGTGCCTGGAGTGTCCAACAGGGGGCTGATGGCTACACCTTC
TRBJ1-2,NA,TRBV6-6,TRBD1,CASSYSTGSGYTF,TGTGCCAGCAGTTACTCGACAGGGTCCGGCTACACCTTC
TRBJ1-2,few,TRBV19,TRBD1,CASDAGTGAVRGGTGTF,TGTGCCAGCGACGCCGGGACAGGGGCCGTCCGGGGGGGAACTGGCACCTTC
TRBJ1-5,NA,TRBV27,NA,CASSPALTFSGSRGMSQPQHF,TGTGCCAGCAGTCCCGCACTGACTTTTTCCGGTTCGAGGGGGATGAGCCAGCCCCAGCATTTT
TRBJ2-1,NA,TRBV28,TRBD2,CASSFGGLAGTSYNEQFF,TGTGCCAGCAGTTTTGGAGGTCTAGCGGGAACCTCCTACAATGAGCAGTTCTTC
TRBJ1-1,NA,TRBV6-5,NA,CASSKGVGTEAFF,TGTGCCAGCAGTAAGGGGGTCGGGACTGAAGCTTTCTTT
TRBJ2-5,NA,TRBV10-1,TRBD2,CASSPGTSGVTQYF,TGCGCCAGCAGTCCCGGGACTAGTGGAGTGACCCAGTACTTC
TRBJ2-7,NA,TRBV19,TRBD1,CATSKGDRGYEQYF,TGTGCCACCAGTAAAGGCGACAGGGGTTACGAGCAGTACTTC
TRBJ2-1,NA,TRBV7-9,NA,CASSPPPGVKDEQFF,TGTGCCAGCAGCCCCCCCCCGGGAGTAAAGGATGAGCAGTTCTTC
TRBJ1-3,NA,TRBV19,NA,CASTGGSPFSGNTIYF,TGTGCCAGTACGGGGGGTTCCCCCTTTTCTGGAAACACCATATATTTT
TRBJ2-1,NA,TRBV19,TRBD2,CASSTSGGQKPNNEQFF,TGTGCCAGTAGTACTAGCGGGGGCCAAAAACCGAACAATGAGCAGTTCTTC
TRBJ2-7,NA,TRBV29-1,TRBD1,CSVAPTGGGYEQYF,TGCAGCGTCGCCCCGACAGGGGGCGGCTACGAGCAGTACTTC
TRBJ2-3,NA,TRBV7-9,NA,CASSLSTAEDTQYF,TGTGCCAGCAGCTTATCTACAGCTGAAGATACGCAGTATTTT
TRBJ1-5,NA,TRBV19,NA,CASNNVAGINQPQHF,TGTGCCAGTAACAACGTCGCGGGAATCAATCAGCCCCAGCATTTT
TRBJ1-1,NA,TRBV7-6,NA,CASSLGAIVKGTEAFF,TGTGCCAGCAGCTTAGGGGCAATTGTTAAAGGCACTGAAGCTTTCTTT
TRBJ2-2,NA,TRBV15,NA,CATSILRYTGELFF,TGTGCCACCAGCATCCTCAGATACACCGGGGAGCTGTTTTTT
TRBJ1-3,once,TRBV5-4,NA,CASSADMSGNTIYF,TGTGCCAGCAGCGCGGACATGTCTGGAAACACCATATATTTT
TRBJ1-5,NA,TRBV28,NA,CASRLGGAQGAGQPQHF,TGTGCCAGCAGGCTAGGGGGGGCCCAGGGCGCGGGTCAGCCCCAGCATTTT
TRBJ2-5,NA,TRBV7-9,NA,CASSFAGGYQETQYF,TGTGCCAGCAGCTTTGCAGGGGGGTACCAAGAGACCCAGTACTTC
TRBJ2-5,NA,TRBV18,TRBD2,CASSATSGATETQYF,TGTGCCAGCTCTGCGACTAGCGGGGCTACAGAGACCCAGTACTTC
TRBJ2-2,NA,TRBV18,TRBD2,CASSPQSSGGNTGELFF,TGTGCCAGCTCACCACAATCTAGCGGGGGGAACACCGGGGAGCTGTTTTTT
TRBJ1-1,NA,TRBV7-2,TRBD1,CASSLGQGAEAFF,TGTGCCAGCAGCTTAGGACAGGGAGCGGAAGCTTTCTTT
TRBJ2-7,NA,TRBV28,TRBD1,CASTDRAITYEQYF,TGTGCCAGCACCGACAGGGCCATCACCTACGAGCAGTACTTC
TRBJ1-1,NA,TRBV6-1,NA,CASSAWTDTEAFF,TGTGCCAGCAGCGCCTGGACAGACACTGAAGCTTTCTTT
TRBJ2-7,NA,TRBV6-6,NA,CASSSPPRGRNEQYF,TGTGCCAGCAGTTCCCCCCCCCGGGGGAGGAACGAGCAGTACTTC
TRBJ2-1,NA,TRBV11-2,NA,CASSLDFVSRPYNEQFF,TGTGCCAGCAGCTTAGATTTCGTTAGCCGGCCCTACAATGAGCAGTTCTTC
TRBJ2-5,NA,TRBV7-2,TRBD2,CASSGAGGQETQYF,TGTGCCAGCAGTGGGGCGGGAGGGCAAGAGACCCAGTACTTC
TRBJ1-2,NA,TRBV2,TRBD1,CASRQGAGYGYTF,TGTGCCAGCAGACAGGGGGCCGGCTATGGCTACACCTTC
TRBJ1-2,NA,TRBV6-1,NA,CASRPLLTGNVGYTF,TGTGCCAGCAGACCCTTATTGACCGGGAATGTAGGCTACACCTTC
TRBJ1-4,few,TRBV14,TRBD1,CASSRQGWGEKLFF,TGTGCCAGCAGCCGACAGGGGTGGGGTGAAAAACTGTTTTTT
TRBJ2-7,NA,TRBV30,TRBD2,CAWRGLAGSRYEQYF,TGTGCCTGGAGAGGACTAGCGGGAAGCCGTTACGAGCAGTACTTC
TRBJ1-5,NA,TRBV6-1,TRBD1,CASSETGTNQPQHF,TGTGCCAGCAGTGAGACAGGGACCAATCAGCCCCAGCATTTT
TRBJ2-2,NA,TRBV19,NA,CASSIVGRGGAGELFF,TGTGCCAGTAGTATTGTTGGCAGGGGTGGTGCCGGGGAGCTGTTTTTT